The TCR beta chain described here comes from a study of response to subunit inactivated influenza vaccine. MiXCR was run by TCRdb on the RT-PCR reads, yielding one entry per CDR3 protein. The sample lists fewer than 750,000 distinct CDR3 sequences; around 15% were seen once. The TCR sequence derives from a man in his fifties who received an inactivated influenza vaccine. Source: PBMCs from blood, taken 11 to 12 days after vaccination.

The CDR3 bases are TGTGCCAGCAGTTCGGGGAGGAGAACTGAAGCTTTCTTT. Translating gives CASSSGRRTEAFF. This sequence joins TRBV12-3 or TRBV12-4 and TRBJ1-1; D remains unclear. V lost 4 bases and J lost 5, with 11 bases in between. The CDR3 is made up of 13 amino acids.